These 3 T cell receptor beta chains originate from one sample sequenced in a study of T and B cells in COVID-19 patients. From blood, roughly 250-500 ng of genomic DNA served as TRB template. BIOMED2 TRB-A/B primer pools were used in multiplex TRB PCR. Each CDR3 protein gets one entry after TCRdb re-called the multiplex PCR reads with MiXCR. The table includes roughly 21,000 distinct CDR3 sequences, about 31% detected once. Material for sequencing was blood. These receptors were taken from a human donor who had recovered from COVID-19.

This clonotype came up many times. V usage is TRBV11-3 and J usage is TRBJ1-5; no clear D gene. The CDR3 is made up of 16 amino acids. The V gene lost 2 bases and the J gene lost 2 bases, with 13 bases spanning the gap. Per germline, CDR1 SGHNT and CDR2 YENEEA. The CDR3: CASSLLREACNQPQHF. For the CDR3, the DNA is TGTGCCAGCAGCTTATTGAGGGAGGCTTGCAATCAGCCCCAGCATTTT.

Only a few counts were recorded for this clonotype. This chain joins TRBV24-1 and TRBJ1-2, with D uncertain. Germline lookup yields CDR1 KGHDR and CDR2 SFDVKD. CDR3 length: 13 amino acids. V shed 5 bases and J shed 3 bases, with 9 bases lying between them. CDR3 sequence: CATSAEGYYGYTF. CDR3 DNA sequence: TGTGCCACCAGTGCGGAAGGGTACTATGGCTACACCTTC.

V is TRBV12-3 or TRBV12-4 and J is TRBJ1-2; D is unclear. The CDR3 is 14 amino acids. V lost 7 bases, J lost 2 bases, and 14 bases lay in between. The CDR3: CASINPGMNYGYTF. The DNA for the CDR3 is TGTGCCAGCATCAACCCCGGGATGAACTATGGCTACACCTTC.